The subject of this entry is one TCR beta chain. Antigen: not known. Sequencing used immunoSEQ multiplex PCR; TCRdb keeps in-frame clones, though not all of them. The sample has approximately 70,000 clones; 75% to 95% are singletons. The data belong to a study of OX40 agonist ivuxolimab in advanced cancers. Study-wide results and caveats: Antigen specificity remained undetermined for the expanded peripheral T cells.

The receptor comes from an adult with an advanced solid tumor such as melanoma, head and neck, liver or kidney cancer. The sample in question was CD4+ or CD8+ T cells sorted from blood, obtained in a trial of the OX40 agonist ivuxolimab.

This CDR3 is CASSRRQSPPDTQYF. The CDR3 region has the DNA TGTGCCAGCAGCCGCCGGCAATCACCTCCGGATACGCAGTATTTT. The chain links TRBV13 to TRBJ2-3, with D uncertain. The CDR3 consists of 15 residues. The germline V and J ends were trimmed by 5 bases and 6 bases, with 18 bases remaining between them. Germline loops: CDR1 PRHDT, CDR2 FYEKMQ (reference sequence). Based on the CDR3 plus reference TRBV13 and TRBJ2-3, the full variable domain is AAGVIQSPRHLIKEKRETATLKCYPIPRHDTVYWYQQGPGQDPQFLISFYEKMQSDKGSIPDRFSAQQFSDYHSELNMSSLELGDSALYFCASSRRQSPPDTQYFGPGTRLTVL.